This passage covers 30 T cell receptor beta chains from one sample sequenced in a study of T cell changes during pregnancy in multiple sclerosis. TCRdb's table, derived via immunoSEQ multiplex PCR, lists solely in-frame clones and lacks some. The table has 38,000 or so clones, about 93% seen once; the top ten hold 0.4% to 0.45%. The material was CD4+ T cells from peripheral blood mononuclear cells, obtained in the third trimester of pregnancy. The receptors originated from a female donor with multiple sclerosis, enrolled in a pregnancy study.

This CDR3 reads CASSLGAPTGNTIYF. In DNA, the CDR3 is TGTGCCAGCAGCTTAGGGGCCCCCACTGGAAACACCATATATTTT. The gene calls are TRBV7-8 and TRBJ1-3; no firm D call. Germline V lookup: CDR1 SGHVS, CDR2 FQNEAQ. Trimming pared 1 base from V and 2 bases from J, leaving 9 bases between. The CDR3 is 15 amino acids.

The chain joins TRBV6-5 to TRBJ2-2; D is perhaps TRBD2 (5 bases). Germline CDR1 reads MNHEY; CDR2 reads SVGAGI. The CDR3 contains 11 residues. Between the trimmed V and J ends, which lost 8 bases and 4 bases, there was a span of 5 bases. CDR3 amino acids: CASGGTGELFF. The CDR3 coding sequence is TGTGCCAGCGGAGGCACCGGGGAGCTGTTTTTT.

V and J are TRBV5-6 and TRBJ1-1, with D maybe TRBD1 (6 bases). Trimming cost V 0 bases and J 1 base, with 7 bases left between them. Germline CDR1 reads SGHDT; CDR2 reads YYEEEE. This CDR3 is 14 amino acids long. Here the CDR3 DNA reads TGTGCCAGCAGCTTGGGGACAGCGAACACTGAAGCTTTCTTT. The encoded protein is CASSLGTANTEAFF.

The chain recombines TRBV7-8 with TRBJ2-5; TRBD2 agrees at 7 bases. Germline CDR1 SGHVS, CDR2 FQNEAQ. This CDR3 comprises 13 residues. Trimming took 0 bases from V and 5 from J; bases not matched to a gene: 0. The chain's CDR3 is CASSLAGGETQYF. In DNA form, the CDR3 reads TGTGCCAGCAGCTTAGCGGGGGGGGAGACCCAGTACTTC.

This chain joins TRBV10-1 and TRBJ2-5; D is possibly TRBD2 (5 bases). CDR1 is WNHNN, CDR2 SYGVQD, per germline (reference sequence). V was pared by 4 bases and J by 4 bases, with 13 bases between. CDR3 length: 14 amino acids. CDR3 region: CASSANKGVETQYF. In DNA, the CDR3 is TGCGCCAGCAGTGCCAATAAGGGAGTAGAGACCCAGTACTTC.

The table lists this clone with a count of one. V gene TRBV11-2 combines with J gene TRBJ1-2; maybe TRBD1 (5 bases). Germline CDR1 is SGHAT and CDR2 is FQNNGV. V was trimmed by 5 bases and J by 4 bases, leaving 11 bases between them. CDR3 length: 13 residues. CDR3 nucleotides: TGTGCCAGCAGCGGTCGACAGCTCTATGGCTACACCTTC. Translating gives CASSGRQLYGYTF.

This clone counts as medium-sized. In DNA, the CDR3 is TGTGCCAGCTCACCACTACCCCCTGTCCTAGGTAGTGAGCAGTTCTTC. As protein: CASSPLPPVLGSEQFF. J is TRBJ2-1 and V is TRBV18; no clear D gene. CDR1 is KGHSH and CDR2 is LQKENI in the germline V gene. The CDR3 covers 16 residues. V lost 1 base, J lost 9 bases, and 19 bases lay in between.

This clone was detected once. This sequence joins TRBV27 and TRBJ1-1, with D hard to call. Per germline, CDR1 MNHEY and CDR2 SMNVEV (reference sequence). The CDR3 runs to 15 residues. V was pared by 5 bases and J by 0 bases, with 13 bases between. In DNA form, the CDR3 reads TGTGCCAGCAGTCGGTCCCCGCGTATGAACACTGAAGCTTTCTTT. Amino acids: CASSRSPRMNTEAFF.

Note on this clone: The junction departs from the called germline gene at one end, perhaps through a read error. CDR3 DNA: TGTGCCAGCAGTTGTCCCTCACAGGGATTCCCAACCCCATTT. This gives the protein CASSCPSQGFPTPF. The chain uses TRBV6-5 and TRBJ1-4; D is possibly TRBD1 (6 bases). Per germline, CDR1 MNHEY and CDR2 SVGAGI. This CDR3 region has 14 residues.

V is TRBV18 and J is TRBJ1-1, with TRBD1 matching over 8 bases. The germline CDR1 and CDR2 sequences are KGHSH and LQKENI. This CDR3 region has 14 residues. V shed 6 bases, J shed 2 bases, and the junction held 5 bases outside the gene matches. Here the CDR3 DNA reads TGTGCCAGCTCTCCCGGACAGGGAAACACTGAAGCTTTCTTT. Its translation is CASSPGQGNTEAFF.

The chain uses TRBV6-1 and TRBJ2-7; 10 bases fit TRBD2. Trimming at V came to 2 bases and at J to 4 bases, leaving 14 bases not matched to a gene. This CDR3 has 18 residues. Germline V gene data show CDR1 as MNHNS and CDR2 as SASEGT. The CDR3 nucleotides read TGTGCCAGCAGTGAAAAGTTGGGACTAGCGAGATATGGGTACGAGCAGTACTTC. Translation gives CASSEKLGLARYGYEQYF.

This chain uses TRBV5-1 with TRBJ2-7, with 14 positions matching TRBD2. Trimming cost V 3 bases and J 2 bases; bases outside gene matches: 1. This CDR3 comprises 15 residues. Germline V CDR1 and CDR2: SGHRS, YFSETQ. CDR3 bases: TGCGCCAGCAGCTCGACTAGCGGGAGGGCCTACGAGCAGTACTTC. It yields the protein CASSSTSGRAYEQYF. The full variable domain, rest sourced from reference TRBV5-1 and TRBJ2-7, is KAGVTQTPRYLIKTRGQQVTLSCSPISGHRSVSWYQQTPGQGLQFLFEYFSETQRNKGNFPGRFSGRQFSNSRSEMNVSTLELGDSALYLCASSSTSGRAYEQYFGPGTRLTVT.

The rearrangement uses TRBV27 and TRBJ1-2, with 8 bases identical to TRBD1. Losses at the gene ends were 4 bases for V and 4 bases for J; bases not matched to a gene: 8. Per germline, CDR1 MNHEY and CDR2 SMNVEV (reference sequence). The CDR3 runs to 15 residues. The CDR3 nucleotides are TGTGCCAGCAGTTCCAAAGGACAGGGCGGCTATGGCTACACCTTC. Residues: CASSSKGQGGYGYTF.

The J gene is TRBJ2-7, the V gene TRBV13, with TRBD1 matching 8 bases. CDR3 length equals 13 residues. Germline V CDR1 and CDR2: PRHDT, FYEKMQ (reference sequence). Germline trimming cut 5 bases from V and 3 bases from J; bases unmatched to any gene: 3. Here the CDR3 reads CASSPGQGYEQYF. CDR3 coding DNA: TGTGCCAGCAGCCCCGGACAGGGCTACGAGCAGTACTTC.

J is TRBJ1-1 and V is TRBV5-1; unclear D gene. The V gene's germline CDR1 is SGHRS and CDR2 YFSETQ. The CDR3 has 14 amino acids. V was shortened by 0 bases and J by 4 bases, with 10 bases between the two germline ends. CDR3 sequence: CASSLVGSGTEAFF. The DNA of the CDR3 is TGCGCCAGCAGCTTGGTTGGGTCGGGCACTGAAGCTTTCTTT. Full variable domain (rest looked up from reference TRBV5-1 and TRBJ1-1): KAGVTQTPRYLIKTRGQQVTLSCSPISGHRSVSWYQQTPGQGLQFLFEYFSETQRNKGNFPGRFSGRQFSNSRSEMNVSTLELGDSALYLCASSLVGSGTEAFFGQGTRLTVV.

The gene calls are TRBV7-8 and TRBJ2-7; D possibly corresponds to TRBD1 (5 bases). Germline V lookup: CDR1 SGHVS, CDR2 FQNEAQ. The CDR3 is 13 amino acids. V dropped 5 bases and J dropped 3 bases, with 11 bases sitting between them. DNA of the CDR3: TGTGCCAGCAGCCTGGACACCCTCTACGAGCAGTACTTC. Its translation is CASSLDTLYEQYF.

The gene calls are TRBV19 and TRBJ1-5; D may be TRBD1 (5 bases). This CDR3 is 16 amino acids long. Germline CDR1 is LNHDA and CDR2 is SQIVND (reference sequence). V was trimmed by 7 bases and J by 0 bases, leaving 16 bases between them. The CDR3 sequence: CASTTIMTDSNQPQHF. DNA of the CDR3: TGTGCCAGTACCACAATTATGACAGATAGCAATCAGCCCCAGCATTTT.

The CDR3 DNA is TGTGCCAGCAGCGTAGATTACGGCAGGGGAACGGATGGCTACACCTTC. As protein: CASSVDYGRGTDGYTF. The V gene is TRBV9, the J gene TRBJ1-2; maybe TRBD1 (6 bases). V lost 0 bases and J 6 bases, leaving 18 bases between the germline ends. The CDR3 sequence is 16 residues long. Per germline, CDR1 SGDLS and CDR2 YYNGEE.

This rearrangement joins TRBV6-4 to TRBJ2-1, with 12 positions matching TRBD2. The CDR3 runs to 16 residues. V was pared by 4 bases and J by 7 bases, with 8 bases of the junction left unmatched. In germline, CDR1 is MRHNA, CDR2 SNTAGT. The CDR3, as DNA: TGTGCCAGCAGTGTTCTAGCGGGAGGGCCCTCGAATGAGCAGTTCTTC. As protein: CASSVLAGGPSNEQFF.

The CDR3 DNA is TGTGCCAGCCTAGGGGACAATAATTCACCCCTCCACTTT. It specifies CASLGDNNSPLHF. This sequence joins TRBV19 and TRBJ1-6; TRBD1 is a possible D gene (6 bases). CDR1 and CDR2 (germline): LNHDA, SQIVND (reference sequence). The CDR3 has 13 amino acids. Trimming left V 9 bases short and J 5 bases short, with 11 bases between.

CDR3 protein: CASSLSIKGTANTDTQYF. As DNA, the CDR3 is TGTGCCAGCAGTTTATCGATAAAGGGGACAGCAAACACAGATACGCAGTATTTT. J is TRBJ2-3 and V is TRBV27; 7 positions match TRBD1. The CDR3 spans 18 residues. The germline V gene has CDR1 MNHEY and CDR2 SMNVEV (reference sequence). Trimming removed 0 bases from V and 2 bases from J; junction bases left unmatched: 11.

This clone was seen more than once but under ten times. V and J are TRBV10-3 and TRBJ2-1; D call uncertain. Germline V gene data show CDR1 as ENHRY and CDR2 as SYGVKD. V was clipped by 4 bases and J by 6 bases, with 4 bases between them. The CDR3 extends over 11 amino acids. CDR3 residues: CAISAGNEQFF. The CDR3 region has the DNA TGTGCCATCAGTGCAGGCAATGAGCAGTTCTTC.

The CDR3 here is CASSYHSSSYNEQYF. The CDR3 DNA reads as TGTGCCAGCAGTTATCACAGTAGTAGTTACAACGAGCAGTACTTC. The chain has TRBV6-6 and TRBJ2-5; unclear D gene. The assigned J gene may be wrong: the sequence end matches TRBJ2-7 better. This CDR3 contains 15 residues. Germline V gene lookup returns CDR1 MNHNY and CDR2 SVGAGI (reference sequence).

The chain uses TRBV19 and TRBJ2-1, with a tentative D call TRBD2 (5 bases). This CDR3 region has 14 residues. Germline CDR1 is LNHDA and CDR2 is SQIVND (reference sequence). Deletions cut 10 bases from V and 5 bases from J, with 18 bases between. The CDR3 nucleotides are TGTGCCACAAAGTCACTAGAGGGCAACAATGAGCAGTTCTTC. This translates into CATKSLEGNNEQFF.

The chain uses TRBV5-1 and TRBJ2-7; TRBD1 is a possible D gene (5 bases). The CDR3 extends over 14 amino acids. The germline V gene encodes CDR1 SGHRS and CDR2 YFSETQ. Trimming pared 0 bases from V and 6 bases from J, leaving 13 bases between. This chain's CDR3 is CASSLEHRPREQYF. The DNA for the CDR3 is TGCGCCAGCAGCTTGGAACACAGGCCCCGCGAGCAGTACTTC. The full variable domain, its missing parts supplied by reference TRBV5-1 and TRBJ2-7, is KAGVTQTPRYLIKTRGQQVTLSCSPISGHRSVSWYQQTPGQGLQFLFEYFSETQRNKGNFPGRFSGRQFSNSRSEMNVSTLELGDSALYLCASSLEHRPREQYFGPGTRLTVT.

The J gene is TRBJ2-3, the V gene TRBV4-1; maybe TRBD2 (6 bases). This CDR3 has 16 amino acids. Germline V lookup: CDR1 MGHRA, CDR2 YSYEKL. V lost 3 bases, J lost 6 bases, and 19 bases lay in between. The CDR3 region has the DNA TGCGCCAGCAGCCAGTCCCGGGACTGGGTATTGGATACGCAGTATTTT. Protein: CASSQSRDWVLDTQYF.

V and J are TRBV7-7 and TRBJ2-5, with 11 bases aligning to TRBD2. The CDR3 has 15 residues. Germline V gene sequence: CDR1 SSHAT, CDR2 FNYEAQ (reference sequence). The trim removed 1 base at V and 4 bases at J, leaving 2 bases unmatched. Written as DNA, the CDR3 is TGTGCCAGCAGCTTAGGACTAGCGGGACGAGAGACCCAGTACTTC. Amino acid sequence: CASSLGLAGRETQYF.

The chain links TRBV19 to TRBJ1-5; TRBD1 is a possible D gene (6 bases). The CDR3 runs 14 residues. Germline V lookup: CDR1 LNHDA, CDR2 SQIVND (reference sequence). Between the trimmed V and J ends, which lost 7 bases and 2 bases, there was a span of 12 bases. Here the CDR3 DNA reads TGTGCCAGTACCACTACAGGGCGCAATCAGCCCCAGCATTTT. Protein product: CASTTTGRNQPQHF. Supplemented by reference TRBV19 and TRBJ1-5, the full variable domain reads DGGITQSPKYLFRKEGQNVTLSCEQNLNHDAMYWYRQDPGQGLRLIYYSQIVNDFQKGDIAEGYSVSREKKESFPLTVTSAQKNPTAFYLCASTTTGRNQPQHFGDGTRLSIL.

This rearrangement joins TRBV10-2 to TRBJ2-7; 8 nucleotides match TRBD2. This CDR3 spans 13 amino acids. The germline V gene encodes CDR1 WSHSY and CDR2 SAAADI. The J segment lost 0 bases and the V segment lost 8 bases, leaving 3 bases of the junction unmatched. CDR3 in amino acids: CASLSGSSYEQYF. Here the CDR3 DNA reads TGCGCCAGCCTGAGCGGGAGCTCCTACGAGCAGTACTTC.

The DNA for the CDR3 is TGTGCCTGGAGTAGCACTCTATCGATGCAAGAGACCCAGTACTTC. Protein: CAWSSTLSMQETQYF. The rearrangement links TRBV30 to TRBJ2-5, with no clear D. Trimming removed 2 bases from V and 2 bases from J, with 15 bases in between. The CDR3 length is 15 residues. Germline CDR1 and CDR2: GTSNPN and SVGIG (reference sequence).